This TCR beta chain was recovered during a study of blood T cell repertoires in COVID-19. For the study at large: The United States, Italy and Spain supplied acute and convalescent COVID-19 samples. Sources were T cells, B-cell-depleted T cells, or PBMCs; the material itself was cDNA or gDNA.

Study processing details: Reference gene primer amplification in the assay estimated nucleated cell counts. The repertoire was sequenced with immunoSEQ multiplex PCR; TCRdb's copy has only in-frame clones and lacks some. V, J and clone size reflect that table, while D and trimming were determined from the DNA. Of under 250,000 clones in the sample, 88% were seen once. The CDR3 loop spans 15 amino acids. J was trimmed by 5 bases and V by 4 bases; bases with no gene match: 3. Germline assignment: CDR1 LGHDT and CDR2 YNNKEL (reference sequence). The specimen sequenced was peripheral blood. This TCR was recovered from a man aged 40-50 years with acute or convalescent COVID-19. This chain links TRBV3-1 (or the pseudogene TRBV3-2) with TRBJ2-1; 12 positions match TRBD2. The CDR3 loop is CASSLTSGGDNEQFF. CDR3 sequence (DNA): TGTGCCAGCAGCCTGACTAGCGGGGGAGACAATGAGCAGTTCTTC.